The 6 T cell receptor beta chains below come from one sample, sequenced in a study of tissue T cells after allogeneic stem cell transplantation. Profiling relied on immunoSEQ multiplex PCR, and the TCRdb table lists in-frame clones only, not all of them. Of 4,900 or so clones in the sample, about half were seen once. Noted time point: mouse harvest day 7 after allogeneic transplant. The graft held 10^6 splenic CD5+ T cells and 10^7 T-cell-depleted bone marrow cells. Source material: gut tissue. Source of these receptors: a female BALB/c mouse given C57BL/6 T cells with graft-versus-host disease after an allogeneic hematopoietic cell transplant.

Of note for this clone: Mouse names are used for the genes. The sequenced CDR3 bases are TGTGCCAGCAGAGGGGCAGTCTATGCTGAGCAGTTC. Residues: CASRGAVYAEQF. The entire CDR3 protein is CASRGAVYAEQFF. The chain carries TRBV26 and TRBJ2-1, with D perhaps matching TRBD1 or TRBD2 (5 bases each). The read halts 1 residue ahead of the CDR3 end, with the missing end drawn from the germline J gene. The CDR3 length is 13 residues. The V end lost 6 bases, the J end lost 3 bases, and 9 bases lay between the germline ends. Looked up from germline, CDR1 is KGHPV and CDR2 is FQNQEV (reference sequence).

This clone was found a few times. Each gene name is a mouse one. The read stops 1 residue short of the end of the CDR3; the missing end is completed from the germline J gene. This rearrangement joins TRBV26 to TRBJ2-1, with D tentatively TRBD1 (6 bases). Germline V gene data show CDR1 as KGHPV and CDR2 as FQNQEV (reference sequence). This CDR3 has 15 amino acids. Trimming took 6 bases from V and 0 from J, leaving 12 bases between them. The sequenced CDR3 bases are TGTGCCAGCAGGAGGGACATTTATAACTATGCTGAGCAGTTC. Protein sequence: CASRRDIYNYAEQF. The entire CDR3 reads CASRRDIYNYAEQFF.

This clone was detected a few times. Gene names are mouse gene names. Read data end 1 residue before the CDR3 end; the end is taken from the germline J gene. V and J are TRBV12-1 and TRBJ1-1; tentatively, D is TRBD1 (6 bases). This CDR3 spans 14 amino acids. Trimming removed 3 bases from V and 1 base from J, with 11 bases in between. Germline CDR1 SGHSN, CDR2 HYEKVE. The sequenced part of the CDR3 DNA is TGTGCCAGCTCTTCCAGGGGAGGGAACACAGAAGTCTTC. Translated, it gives CASSSRGGNTEVF. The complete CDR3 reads CASSSRGGNTEVFF.

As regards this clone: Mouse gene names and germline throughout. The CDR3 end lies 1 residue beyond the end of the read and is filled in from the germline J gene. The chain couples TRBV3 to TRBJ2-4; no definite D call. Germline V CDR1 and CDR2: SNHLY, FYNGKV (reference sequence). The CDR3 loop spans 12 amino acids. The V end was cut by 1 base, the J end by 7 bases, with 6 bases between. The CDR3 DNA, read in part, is TGTGCCAGCAGCTTAGAGAGGGACACCTTGTAC. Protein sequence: CASSLERDTLY. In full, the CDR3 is CASSLERDTLYF.

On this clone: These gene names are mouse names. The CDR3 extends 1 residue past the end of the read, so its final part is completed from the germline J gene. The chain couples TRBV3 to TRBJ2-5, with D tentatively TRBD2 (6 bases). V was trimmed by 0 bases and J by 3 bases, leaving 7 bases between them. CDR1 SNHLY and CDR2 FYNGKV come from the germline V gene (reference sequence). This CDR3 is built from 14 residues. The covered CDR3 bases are TGTGCCAGCAGCTTAGCCTGGGGACAAGACACCCAGTAC. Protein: CASSLAWGQDTQY. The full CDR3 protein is CASSLAWGQDTQYF.

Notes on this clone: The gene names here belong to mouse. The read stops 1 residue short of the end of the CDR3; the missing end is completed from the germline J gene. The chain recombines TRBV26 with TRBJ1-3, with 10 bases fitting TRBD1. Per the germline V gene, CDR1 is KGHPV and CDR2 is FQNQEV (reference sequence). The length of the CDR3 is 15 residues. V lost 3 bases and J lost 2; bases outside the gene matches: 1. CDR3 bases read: TGTGCCAGCAGTCTCGGACAGGGGGCTGGAAATACGCTCTAT. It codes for CASSLGQGAGNTLY. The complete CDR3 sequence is CASSLGQGAGNTLYF. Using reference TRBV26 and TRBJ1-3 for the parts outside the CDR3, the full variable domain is NSKVIQTPRYLVKGQGQKAKMRCIPEKGHPVVFWYQQNKNNEFKFLINFQNQEVLQQIDMTEKRFSAECPSNSPCSLEIQSSEAGDSALYLCASSLGQGAGNTLYFGEGSRLIVV.